This passage covers 29 T cell receptor beta chains from one sample sequenced in a study of T cells in Graves' hyperthyroidism and ophthalmopathy (dated by TCRdb to between 2018 and 2021). To prepare the library, multiplex PCR was applied. The sequencing machine was an Illumina HiSeq 2000. The TCR beta CDR3 regions were amplified from RNA transcripts. For the first round of RT-PCR on the TCR CDR3, the HTBI primer set was used together with the Qiagen OneStep RT-PCR kit. The public reads were run again by TCRdb, first through fastp at Q25 and then through MiXCR, and only productive beta chains were kept. Here each entry gathers all rows of one CDR3 protein and keeps the most common genes and DNA. The sample records around 190,000 distinct CDR3 sequences, approximately 15% of which are singletons. The ten largest clones capture 25% to 30% of the sample. Sequencing used blood. These TCRs come from a woman aged 45 to 65 with Graves' hyperthyroidism.

This clonotype was seen ten or more times. The rearrangement links TRBV2 to TRBJ2-7; D call uncertain. There are 12 residues in the CDR3. Trimming shortened V by 8 bases and J by 6 bases, and 14 bases separated the two germline ends. Per the germline V gene, CDR1 is SNHLY and CDR2 is FYNNEI. CDR3 in amino acids: CASDIVSSEQYF. In nucleotides, the CDR3 is TGTGCCAGCGACATCGTCAGTTCCGAGCAGTACTTC.

This clonotype has just a few counts. This chain links TRBV18 with TRBJ1-1, with D uncertain. Germline V CDR1 and CDR2: KGHSH, LQKENI. Trimming took 2 bases from V and 10 from J, leaving 14 bases between them. The CDR3 runs to 13 residues. The CDR3 spells CASSPGAGSGAFF. CDR3 bases: TGTGCCAGCTCACCAGGAGCGGGAAGCGGAGCTTTCTTT. Full variable domain (rest looked up from reference TRBV18 and TRBJ1-1): NAGVMQNPRHLVRRRGQEARLRCSPMKGHSHVYWYRQLPEEGLKFMVYLQKENIIDESGMPKERFSAEFPKEGPSILRIQQVVRGDSAAYFCASSPGAGSGAFFGQGTRLTVV.

At least ten counts were recorded for this clonotype. This sequence joins TRBV6-5 and TRBJ1-1; D not certain. V was shortened by 0 bases and J by 0 bases, with 11 bases between the two germline ends. CDR1 and CDR2 (germline): MNHEY, SVGAGI. CDR3 length: 16 amino acids. CDR3 bases: TGTGCCAGCAGTTACTCGATTTCGGTCCTGAACACTGAAGCTTTCTTT. Translating gives CASSYSISVLNTEAFF.

The table lists this clonotype with many counts. The chain uses TRBV11-2 and TRBJ2-1; D uncertain. V dropped 0 bases and J dropped 0 bases, with 6 bases sitting between them. The CDR3 is made up of 15 amino acids. Per the germline V gene, CDR1 is SGHAT and CDR2 is FQNNGV. CDR3 region: CASSLEAGSYNEQFF. The CDR3 DNA is TGTGCCAGCAGCTTAGAGGCCGGCTCCTACAATGAGCAGTTCTTC. Variable domain in full (rest from reference TRBV11-2 and TRBJ2-1): EAGVAQSPRYKIIEKRQSVAFWCNPISGHATLYWYQQILGQGPKLLIQFQNNGVVDDSQLPKDRFSAERLKGVDSTLKIQPAKLEDSAVYLCASSLEAGSYNEQFFGPGTRLTVL.

This clonotype has more than one count but fewer than ten. The chain carries TRBV7-9 and TRBJ1-6; maybe TRBD1 (6 bases). The CDR3 extends over 19 amino acids. V lost 5 bases, J lost 7 bases, and 27 bases lay in between. The germline gives CDR1 SEHNR, CDR2 FQNEAQ (reference sequence). CDR3 loop: CASSLPGGRADFSNSPLHF. The CDR3 nucleotides read TGTGCCAGCAGCCTCCCCGGGGGGCGCGCAGATTTTTCGAATTCACCCCTCCACTTT.

The J gene is TRBJ2-1, the V gene TRBV6-1; 9 positions agree with TRBD1. The CDR3 spans 14 residues. With 7 bases clipped from V and 15 bases from J, the junction kept 16 bases outside the gene matches. Germline V gives CDR1 MNHNS, CDR2 SASEGT. This CDR3 is CASTRGVFGTGWFF. The CDR3 DNA reads as TGTGCCAGCACTCGCGGGGTGTTCGGGACAGGGTGGTTCTTC.

This clonotype was counted at least ten times. V usage is TRBV28 and J usage is TRBJ1-6; D call uncertain. From germline, CDR1 is MDHEN and CDR2 SYDVKM. V lost 7 bases and J 6 bases, leaving 16 bases between the germline ends. The CDR3 covers 15 residues. DNA of the CDR3: TGTGCCAGCACCTCAACCGAGACCCCTAATTCACCCCTCCACTTT. Residues: CASTSTETPNSPLHF.

This clonotype came up a few times. This CDR3 is CSARVANSPLHF. The CDR3 DNA reads as TGCAGTGCTAGGGTAGCAAATTCACCCCTCCACTTT. The rearrangement uses TRBV20-1 and TRBJ1-6; unclear D gene. The CDR3 is 12 residues long. Germline-derived CDR1 and CDR2 are DFQATT and SNEGSKA (reference sequence). V was pared by 3 bases and J by 7 bases, with 7 bases between.

The CDR3 nucleotides are TGTGCCAGCAGCCAGACGACAGGGGGAGGCGAGACCCAGTACTTC. This gives the protein CASSQTTGGGETQYF. The chain employs TRBV5-4 and TRBJ2-5; 9 nucleotides line up with TRBD1. The trim removed 4 bases at V and 5 bases at J, leaving 9 bases unmatched. Germline CDR1 SGHNT, CDR2 YYREEE (reference sequence). CDR3 size: 15 residues.

This clonotype appeared a few times. This rearrangement joins TRBV13 to TRBJ2-7; D possibly matches TRBD1 or TRBD2 (6 bases each). The CDR3 loop spans 14 amino acids. Trimming cost V 5 bases and J 5 bases, with 16 bases left between them. CDR1 is PRHDT, CDR2 FYEKMQ, per germline (reference sequence). The CDR3 sequence is CASSSKLGGDEQYF. For the CDR3, the DNA is TGTGCCAGCAGCAGTAAATTGGGGGGCGACGAGCAGTACTTC.

This clonotype was detected a few times. A much more abundant neighbour one base away suggests this may be a read error. Likely a read error: the CDR3 ends without its conserved phenylalanine or tryptophan. This chain connects TRBV11-2 to TRBJ1-1; perhaps TRBD1 as D (6 bases). CDR3 length: 14 residues. Trimming removed 5 bases at V and 1 base at J, with 11 bases between. CDR1 is SGHAT and CDR2 is FQNNGV in the germline V gene. CDR3: CASSPQQGNTEAFC. The CDR3 DNA reads as TGTGCCAGCAGCCCCCAACAGGGGAACACTGAAGCTTTCTGT.

This clonotype was seen at least ten times. The chain couples TRBV27 to TRBJ2-7; 7 bases map to TRBD2. Trimming took 6 bases from V and 2 from J; bases not matched to a gene: 10. The length of the CDR3 is 15 residues. Per the germline V gene, CDR1 is MNHEY and CDR2 is SMNVEV (reference sequence). The CDR3 sequence is CASSYSSGNPYEQYF. CDR3 bases: TGTGCCAGCAGCTACTCCAGCGGGAACCCCTACGAGCAGTACTTC.

This clonotype was observed at least ten times. The rearrangement joins TRBV7-2 to TRBJ2-4; the match to TRBD2 covers 7 bases. V trimming: 5 bases; J trimming: 4 bases; junction bases outside the gene matches: 8. Germline V gives CDR1 SGHTA, CDR2 FQGNSA. The CDR3 spans 15 residues. CDR3 DNA: TGTGCCAGCAGCAACCTGGGGGGGGGGAAAAACATTCAGTACTTC. This codes for CASSNLGGGKNIQYF. Full variable domain (missing parts from reference TRBV7-2 and TRBJ2-4): GAGVSQSPSNKVTEKGKDVELRCDPISGHTALYWYRQSLGQGLEFLIYFQGNSAPDKSGLPSDRFSAERTGGSVSTLTIQRTQQEDSAVYLCASSNLGGGKNIQYFGAGTRLSVL.

The chain is built from TRBV12-3 or TRBV12-4 and TRBJ1-5; D remains ambiguous. V shed 3 bases and J shed 4 bases, with 16 bases lying between them. The CDR3 is 16 residues long. CDR3: CASSFGTTSNNQPQHF. The CDR3 nucleotides are TGTGCCAGCAGTTTCGGCACAACCAGCAATAATCAGCCCCAGCATTTT.

Many counts were recorded for this clonotype. This rearrangement joins TRBV5-5 to TRBJ1-2; unclear D gene. The CDR3 is made up of 15 amino acids. CDR1 SGHKS and CDR2 YYEKEE come from the germline V gene (reference sequence). The V end lost 4 bases, the J end lost 6 bases, and 19 bases lay between the germline ends. CDR3 bases: TGTGCCAGCAGCACGCTTGAGTTCCTATTCAATGGCTACACCTTC. It encodes CASSTLEFLFNGYTF.

This clonotype was observed at least ten times. J is TRBJ2-3 and V is TRBV7-9; 13 nucleotides agree with TRBD2. Trimming at V came to 6 bases and at J to 4 bases, leaving 1 base not matched to a gene. CDR1 and CDR2 from the germline V gene are SEHNR and FQNEAQ (reference sequence). The CDR3 has 14 amino acids. The CDR3 region has the DNA TGTGCCAGCAGACTAGCGGGGGGGCCAGATACGCAGTATTTT. This encodes CASRLAGGPDTQYF. The entire variable domain, with the rest obtained from reference TRBV7-9 and TRBJ2-3, is as follows: DTGVSQNPRHKITKRGQNVTFRCDPISEHNRLYWYRQTLGQGPEFLTYFQNEAQLEKSRLLSDRFSAERPKGSFSTLEIQRTEQGDSAMYLCASRLAGGPDTQYFGPGTRLTVL.

This clonotype has at least ten counts. The gene calls are TRBV24-1 and TRBJ2-1, with 7 bases fitting TRBD2. CDR1 is KGHDR, CDR2 SFDVKD, per germline. V shed 6 bases, J shed 12 bases, and the junction held 4 bases outside the gene matches. The CDR3 totals 11 residues. DNA for the CDR3: TGTGCCACCAGTAGCGGGGAACCGCAGTTCTTC. Protein product: CATSSGEPQFF.

This clonotype has at least ten counts. This chain links TRBV3-1 with TRBJ1-1, with 7 bases that match TRBD1. Per the germline V gene, CDR1 is LGHDT and CDR2 is YNNKEL (reference sequence). The CDR3 covers 14 residues. V trimming: 3 bases; J trimming: 7 bases; junction bases outside the gene matches: 8. The CDR3 is CASSHPTGLGEAFF. In DNA form, the CDR3 reads TGTGCCAGCAGCCACCCGACAGGGTTGGGTGAAGCTTTCTTT.

Ten or more counts support this clonotype. CDR3: CASRELGGVGETQYF. The CDR3 DNA sequence: TGTGCCAGCAGGGAACTAGGGGGTGTTGGGGAGACCCAGTACTTC. The rearrangement uses TRBV7-2 and TRBJ2-5, with D maybe TRBD1 (6 bases). Per the germline V gene, CDR1 is SGHTA and CDR2 is FQGNSA. The CDR3 is 15 amino acids. V was clipped by 6 bases and J by 5 bases, with 19 bases between them.

Many counts were recorded for this clonotype. The chain is built from TRBV11-2 and TRBJ2-1, with a weak D call TRBD2 (6 bases). There are 15 residues in the CDR3. The V gene lost 5 bases and the J gene lost 4 bases, with 15 bases spanning the gap. Per the germline V gene, CDR1 is SGHAT and CDR2 is FQNNGV. CDR3 loop: CASSPGTPPYNEQFF. Here the CDR3 DNA reads TGTGCCAGCAGCCCAGGGACTCCCCCTTACAATGAGCAGTTCTTC. Full variable domain (remainder filled in from reference TRBV11-2 and TRBJ2-1): EAGVAQSPRYKIIEKRQSVAFWCNPISGHATLYWYQQILGQGPKLLIQFQNNGVVDDSQLPKDRFSAERLKGVDSTLKIQPAKLEDSAVYLCASSPGTPPYNEQFFGPGTRLTVL.

This clonotype was counted at least ten times. V usage is TRBV6-1 and J usage is TRBJ1-2, with 7 bases identical to TRBD1. Per the germline V gene, CDR1 is MNHNS and CDR2 is SASEGT. This CDR3 has 13 amino acids. The trim removed 8 bases at V and 5 bases at J, leaving 8 bases unmatched. This chain's CDR3 is CASGTVVGYGYTF. CDR3 sequence (DNA): TGTGCCAGCGGGACAGTAGTCGGGTATGGCTACACCTTC.

At least ten counts were recorded for this clonotype. V usage is TRBV29-1 and J usage is TRBJ2-5; D is possibly TRBD2 (5 bases). V was shortened by 1 base and J by 4 bases, with 7 bases between the two germline ends. From germline, CDR1 is SQVTM and CDR2 ANQGSEA. This CDR3 has 12 amino acids. In DNA form, the CDR3 reads TGCAGCGTTGAAGTGGGGAGAGAGACCCAGTACTTC. It yields the protein CSVEVGRETQYF. The entire variable domain, with the rest obtained from reference TRBV29-1 and TRBJ2-5, is as follows: SAVISQKPSRDICQRGTSLTIQCQVDSQVTMMFWYRQQPGQSLTLIATANQGSEATYESGFVIDKFPISRPNLTFSTLTVSNMSPEDSSIYLCSVEVGRETQYFGPGTRLLVL.

This clonotype was detected only a few times. This chain uses TRBV19 with TRBJ1-4; the D gene is possibly TRBD1 (6 bases). V shed 3 bases and J shed 4 bases, with 9 bases lying between them. This CDR3 has 14 residues. Per the germline V gene, CDR1 is LNHDA and CDR2 is SQIVND (reference sequence). The DNA for the CDR3 is TGTGCCAGTAGTATGGACAGAATTAATGAAAAACTGTTTTTT. Amino acid sequence: CASSMDRINEKLFF.

The V and J genes are TRBV7-9 and TRBJ1-1; no clear D gene. Germline values: CDR1 SEHNR, CDR2 FQNEAQ (reference sequence). V was clipped by 2 bases and J by 7 bases, with 14 bases between them. The CDR3 is made up of 14 amino acids. The CDR3 coding sequence is TGTGCCAGCAGCTTATTAACTGAAATCAATGAAGCTTTCTTT. Translation gives CASSLLTEINEAFF.

V gene TRBV7-3 combines with J gene TRBJ2-6; D is ambiguous. CDR1 SGHTA and CDR2 FQGTGA come from the germline V gene. V was trimmed by 6 bases and J by 1 base, leaving 10 bases between them. The CDR3 is 15 amino acids. CDR3 sequence: CASSYSGSGANVLTF. The CDR3 DNA reads TGTGCCAGCAGTTACAGTGGATCTGGGGCCAACGTCCTGACTTTC.

At least ten counts were recorded for this clonotype. The chain recombines TRBV27 with TRBJ1-2, with a possible D match to TRBD1 (6 bases). CDR3 length: 13 amino acids. The germline gives CDR1 MNHEY, CDR2 SMNVEV (reference sequence). V lost 3 bases, J lost 3 bases, and 8 bases lay in between. The CDR3 bases are TGTGCCAGCAGTTTCCAGGGGTACTATGGCTACACCTTC. It specifies CASSFQGYYGYTF.

In its sample, this clonotype was seen many times. This chain connects TRBV5-5 to TRBJ1-4; perhaps TRBD1 as D (5 bases). This CDR3 region has 14 residues. Germline CDR1 reads SGHKS; CDR2 reads YYEKEE (reference sequence). With 0 bases removed from V and 6 bases from J, the gap between germline ends came to 9 bases. This chain's CDR3 is CASSLGREDEKLFF. The DNA of the CDR3 is TGTGCCAGCAGCTTGGGCAGGGAGGATGAAAAACTGTTTTTT.

This clonotype has ten or more counts. The chain carries TRBV3-1 and TRBJ2-7; D is ambiguous. The CDR3 has 11 amino acids. Deletions cut 3 bases from V and 3 bases from J, with 3 bases between. CDR1 and CDR2 from the germline V gene are LGHDT and YNNKEL (reference sequence). The CDR3 sequence is CASSHDYEQYF. The CDR3 DNA follows: TGTGCCAGCAGCCATGACTACGAGCAGTACTTC.

This clonotype was seen only a few times. The rearrangement uses TRBV18 and TRBJ1-1, with 7 bases fitting TRBD1. V lost 2 bases and J lost 0; bases outside the gene matches: 6. The CDR3 sequence is 16 residues long. The germline V gene has CDR1 KGHSH and CDR2 LQKENI. The CDR3 is CASSPNRQGMNTEAFF. Written as DNA, the CDR3 is TGTGCCAGCTCACCAAACAGACAGGGAATGAACACTGAAGCTTTCTTT.